One sample yielded the 31 T cell receptor beta chains listed below, sequenced in a study of cytomegalovirus exposure and HLA in healthy donors (dated by TCRdb to 2017 to 2019). The library was generated by the immunoSEQ multiplex PCR assay. For the multiplex PCR, a mixture combining 60 forward primers for TCR Vbeta segments and 13 reverse primers for TCR Jbeta segments was used. The source is immuneACCESS, and TCRdb retained only in-frame sequences with V and J called. Part of the clones is not carried over; for the studies checked, unresolved V genes explain less than half of this, and the remainder is unexplained. This sample's table lists about 83,000 clones. The ten most abundant clones make up 3% to 4% of the sample. Source material: PBMCs. These TCRs come from a man aged 18 to 30 in good health and CMV-seropositive.

The chain uses TRBV7-3 and TRBJ1-1; 7 bases match TRBD1. The CDR3 runs 13 residues. V dropped 5 bases and J dropped 6; count of bases not matched to a gene: 6. Germline V lookup: CDR1 SGHTA, CDR2 FQGTGA. The CDR3 DNA sequence: TGTGCCAGCAGCACGGGACAGCCCTCTGAAGCTTTCTTT. Translated: CASSTGQPSEAFF.

The chain has TRBV9 and TRBJ2-2; TRBD2 matches at 9 bases. Looked up from germline, CDR1 is SGDLS and CDR2 is YYNGEE. Germline trimming cut 0 bases from V and 0 bases from J; bases unmatched to any gene: 3. CDR3 length: 17 residues. The CDR3 nucleotides read TGTGCCAGCAGCGTAGTATTAGCGGGGGCGAACACCGGGGAGCTGTTTTTT. This encodes CASSVVLAGANTGELFF.

The chain recombines TRBV6-5 with TRBJ1-1, with 12 bases lining up with TRBD1. CDR1 and CDR2 (germline): MNHEY, SVGAGI. Trimming took 1 base from V and 3 from J; bases not matched to a gene: 3. The length of the CDR3 is 16 residues. This CDR3 is CASSYWGQGAHTEAFF. The CDR3 DNA sequence: TGTGCCAGCAGTTACTGGGGACAGGGGGCCCACACTGAAGCTTTCTTT.

The chain links TRBV27 to TRBJ2-5; TRBD1 matches 9 bases. The V gene end was trimmed by 5 bases and the J gene end by 1 base; junction bases not matched to a gene: 14. Germline V gives CDR1 MNHEY, CDR2 SMNVEV (reference sequence). The CDR3 extends over 18 amino acids. The CDR3 DNA reads as TGTGCCAGCAGTGCCGGGACAGGGTTTCCTCGAATCCAAGAGACCCAGTACTTC. Translation: CASSAGTGFPRIQETQYF.

V usage is TRBV5-6 and J usage is TRBJ2-3, with 8 bases fitting TRBD2. Germline V gene data show CDR1 as SGHDT and CDR2 as YYEEEE. The CDR3 consists of 14 residues. V trimming: 1 base; J trimming: 3 bases; junction bases outside the gene matches: 1. This CDR3 reads CASSLPSGTDTQYF. The CDR3 DNA reads TGTGCCAGCAGCTTGCCTAGCGGGACAGATACGCAGTATTTT.

The J gene is TRBJ2-1, the V gene TRBV30; 10 bases align to TRBD2. Germline CDR1 GTSNPN, CDR2 SVGIG (reference sequence). The CDR3 length is 16 residues. V trimming: 3 bases; J trimming: 9 bases; junction bases outside the gene matches: 14. The CDR3 spells CAWRRGLALGGSEQFF. As DNA, the CDR3 is TGTGCCTGGAGACGGGGACTAGCGCTGGGAGGTTCTGAGCAGTTCTTC.

The chain uses TRBV5-1 and TRBJ2-5, with 9 bases that match TRBD1. This CDR3 is 16 amino acids long. J lost 4 bases, V lost 4 bases, and 11 bases had no gene match. CDR1 SGHRS and CDR2 YFSETQ come from the germline V gene. CDR3 protein: CASSLWGQGEGETQYF. CDR3 coding DNA: TGCGCCAGCAGCCTTTGGGGACAGGGAGAAGGAGAGACCCAGTACTTC.

The gene calls are TRBV18 and TRBJ2-2; D unclear. CDR1 is KGHSH and CDR2 is LQKENI in the germline V gene. V shed 0 bases and J shed 8 bases, with 7 bases lying between them. This CDR3 has 13 residues. DNA of the CDR3: TGTGCCAGCTCACCACCGTTCGGGGGGGAGCTGTTTTTT. Translation: CASSPPFGGELFF.

The V and J genes are TRBV2 and TRBJ1-2, with 8 positions matching TRBD1. The germline CDR1 and CDR2 sequences are SNHLY and FYNNEI. The CDR3 covers 13 residues. V lost 3 bases to trimming and J lost 6 bases; unmatched junction nucleotides: 3. The CDR3 sequence is CASSDRGQNGYTF. Here the CDR3 DNA reads TGTGCCAGCAGTGACAGGGGGCAAAATGGCTACACCTTC.

The chain has TRBV30 and TRBJ1-5; D is ambiguous. The CDR3 has 12 amino acids. V was shortened by 5 bases and J by 0 bases, with 5 bases between the two germline ends. Germline V gene lookup returns CDR1 GTSNPN and CDR2 SVGIG (reference sequence). The CDR3 protein is CAWAYSNQPQHF. DNA for the CDR3: TGTGCCTGGGCCTATAGCAATCAGCCCCAGCATTTT.

CDR3 amino acids: CASSVQGVGTEAFF. The DNA of the CDR3 is TGTGCCAGCAGCGTCCAGGGGGTGGGCACTGAAGCTTTCTTT. This chain joins TRBV13 and TRBJ1-1; 7 bases are shared with TRBD1. The ends lost 5 bases at V and 4 bases at J; junction bases unmatched: 7. This CDR3 has 14 residues. Germline CDR1 is PRHDT and CDR2 is FYEKMQ (reference sequence).

The chain links TRBV6-1 to TRBJ2-5; 10 bases fit TRBD1. The germline V gene encodes CDR1 MNHNS and CDR2 SASEGT. The V segment lost 1 base and the J segment 3 bases; nucleotides outside the gene matches: 2. This CDR3 has 15 residues. The CDR3 bases are TGTGCCAGCAGTGAAGGGGGACAGGGGAAAGAGACCCAGTACTTC. Protein product: CASSEGGQGKETQYF.

The gene calls are TRBV5-6 and TRBJ2-7; 9 bases are a match to TRBD2. V lost 3 bases and J lost 2; bases outside the gene matches: 3. CDR1 is SGHDT, CDR2 YYEEEE, per germline. CDR3 length: 14 residues. CDR3 bases: TGTGCCAGCAGCTCAGGGACTAGCCCCTACGAGCAGTACTTC. Encoded protein: CASSSGTSPYEQYF.

The V gene is TRBV6-5, the J gene TRBJ2-2, with 7 bases aligning to TRBD1. Unmatched junction bases numbered 7, after V lost 7 bases and J lost 5 bases. CDR3 size: 14 residues. Germline CDR1 MNHEY, CDR2 SVGAGI. Written as DNA, the CDR3 is TGTGCCAGCATGAGGGGGCTAGGGACCGGGGAGCTGTTTTTT. Protein product: CASMRGLGTGELFF.

This sequence joins TRBV7-8 and TRBJ2-1; TRBD1 matches at 10 bases. Trimming at V came to 5 bases and at J to 0 bases, leaving 16 bases not matched to a gene. The CDR3 contains 20 residues. CDR1 and CDR2 from the germline V gene are SGHVS and FQNEAQ. CDR3 residues: CASSRPPGQGPMSSYNEQFF. The CDR3 coding sequence is TGTGCCAGCAGCCGCCCACCGGGACAGGGGCCGATGAGCTCCTACAATGAGCAGTTCTTC.

This rearrangement joins TRBV7-8 to TRBJ1-1; a weak D match, TRBD1 (6 bases). The CDR3 is 16 amino acids. Germline V gene sequence: CDR1 SGHVS, CDR2 FQNEAQ. The germline V and J ends were trimmed by 4 bases and 0 bases, with 15 bases remaining between them. CDR3 nucleotides: TGTGCCAGCAGCTCCCGGACAGAGCCGTTGAACACTGAAGCTTTCTTT. It encodes CASSSRTEPLNTEAFF.

The chain carries TRBV30 and TRBJ1-2; tentative D call: TRBD1 (6 bases). The V gene lost 0 bases and the J gene lost 5 bases, with 19 bases spanning the gap. This CDR3 has 16 amino acids. CDR1 is GTSNPN and CDR2 is SVGIG in the germline V gene (reference sequence). This CDR3 reads CAWSVIGGGLRYGYTF. The CDR3 coding sequence is TGTGCCTGGAGTGTAATCGGCGGGGGCCTTAGGTATGGCTACACCTTC.

The chain employs TRBV5-1 and TRBJ1-4; TRBD1 might be the D (5 bases). The CDR3 totals 15 residues. V lost 4 bases and J lost 6, with 16 bases in between. Germline CDR1 SGHRS, CDR2 YFSETQ. This CDR3 reads CASSPHTGLDEKLFF. CDR3 in DNA: TGCGCCAGCAGCCCCCATACAGGCTTGGATGAAAAACTGTTTTTT.

CDR3 in amino acids: CASRPGHNTEAFF. In DNA form, the CDR3 reads TGTGCCAGTAGGCCGGGACATAACACTGAAGCTTTCTTT. The chain uses TRBV19 and TRBJ1-1, with D possibly TRBD1 on 6 matching bases. Germline-derived CDR1 and CDR2 are LNHDA and SQIVND (reference sequence). Trimming took off 6 bases at V and 2 bases at J, with 10 bases between the two ends. This CDR3 contains 13 residues.

The CDR3 DNA is TGTGCCATCAGTGGGGGGACTCCCGGGGGAGATACGCAGTATTTT. Protein sequence: CAISGGTPGGDTQYF. This sequence joins TRBV10-3 and TRBJ2-3; possibly TRBD2 for D (6 bases). CDR3 length: 15 residues. Trimming stripped 4 bases from V and 5 bases from J, with 16 bases between. The germline V gene encodes CDR1 ENHRY and CDR2 SYGVKD.

The V call is TRBV29-1, the J call TRBJ2-7; D unclear. The germline V gene encodes CDR1 SQVTM and CDR2 ANQGSEA. The CDR3 runs 12 residues. Trimming pared 8 bases from V and 2 bases from J, leaving 13 bases between. The CDR3 reads CSPKTETYEQYF. In nucleotides, the CDR3 is TGCAGCCCGAAGACGGAGACCTACGAGCAGTACTTC.

The chain recombines TRBV19 with TRBJ2-1, with 7 nucleotides matching TRBD1. Germline V gene lookup returns CDR1 LNHDA and CDR2 SQIVND (reference sequence). With 9 bases clipped from V and 5 bases from J, the junction kept 7 bases outside the gene matches. CDR3 length equals 13 residues. CDR3 region: CARTGTENNEQFF. CDR3 sequence (DNA): TGTGCCAGAACCGGGACAGAGAACAATGAGCAGTTCTTC.

The gene calls are TRBV4-1 and TRBJ1-1; D is unresolved. The CDR3 spans 15 residues. Germline-derived CDR1 and CDR2 are MGHRA and YSYEKL. V was trimmed by 0 bases and J by 10 bases, leaving 18 bases between them. The CDR3 loop reads CASSQDGRTLIGAFF. CDR3 coding DNA: TGCGCCAGCAGCCAAGATGGGCGGACTCTAATTGGAGCTTTCTTT.

The chain has TRBV6-6 and TRBJ1-6, with 7 bases lining up with TRBD1. Unmatched junction bases numbered 14, after V lost 5 bases and J lost 13 bases. Per the germline V gene, CDR1 is MNHNY and CDR2 is SVGAGI (reference sequence). The CDR3 extends over 15 amino acids. Written as DNA, the CDR3 is TGTGCCAGCAGTACAGGGGTTCCTGGGTTGGCGCCCCTCCACTTT. Protein sequence: CASSTGVPGLAPLHF.

The CDR3 here is CASSSTGLALSYEQYF. CDR3 DNA sequence: TGTGCCAGCAGCTCAACGGGACTAGCGCTCAGCTACGAGCAGTACTTC. This chain joins TRBV5-4 and TRBJ2-5; 10 bases align to TRBD2. The J call could be wrong; TRBJ2-7 is a better fit for the DNA end. The CDR3 extends over 16 amino acids. The germline CDR1 and CDR2 sequences are SGHNT and YYREEE (reference sequence).

This rearrangement joins TRBV27 to TRBJ1-2; perhaps TRBD1 as D (6 bases). Germline loops: CDR1 MNHEY, CDR2 SMNVEV (reference sequence). V shed 3 bases and J shed 8 bases, with 13 bases lying between them. The CDR3 consists of 13 residues. The CDR3 loop reads CASSFFPGEGYTF. DNA of the CDR3: TGTGCCAGCAGTTTTTTCCCAGGGGAAGGCTACACCTTC.

The V gene is TRBV7-2, the J gene TRBJ2-1; no reliable D call. Germline lookup yields CDR1 SGHTA and CDR2 FQGNSA. This CDR3 has 13 amino acids. Trimming left V 1 base short and J 4 bases short, with 5 bases between. The CDR3 sequence is CASSLDIYNEQFF. The CDR3 DNA reads as TGTGCCAGCAGCTTAGACATTTACAATGAGCAGTTCTTC.

The rearrangement uses TRBV30 and TRBJ2-2; 7 bases agree with TRBD2. The germline CDR1 and CDR2 sequences are GTSNPN and SVGIG (reference sequence). The trim removed 5 bases at V and 4 bases at J, leaving 13 bases unmatched. CDR3 length: 16 amino acids. The CDR3 loop is CAWGQNGLVPTGELFF. The CDR3 coding sequence is TGTGCCTGGGGTCAGAATGGACTAGTCCCCACCGGGGAGCTGTTTTTT.

This chain uses TRBV4-1 with TRBJ1-3; the match to TRBD1 covers 9 bases. Germline values: CDR1 MGHRA, CDR2 YSYEKL. Trimming removed 1 base from V and 3 bases from J; junction bases left unmatched: 7. This CDR3 is 17 amino acids long. The CDR3 here is CASSQGPTGGSGNTIYF. CDR3 sequence (DNA): TGCGCCAGCAGCCAAGGTCCGACAGGGGGAAGTGGAAACACCATATATTTT.

The chain has TRBV4-1 and TRBJ1-1; 8 bases map to TRBD1. V was clipped by 3 bases and J by 3 bases; unmatched bases: 12. Germline CDR1 and CDR2: MGHRA and YSYEKL. The CDR3 has 17 amino acids. The CDR3 DNA reads TGCGCCAGCAGCCACAGAGGACAGGGTTTGGGAGACACTGAAGCTTTCTTT. This gives the protein CASSHRGQGLGDTEAFF.

This chain uses TRBV18 with TRBJ2-5; maybe TRBD1 (5 bases). V gave up 0 bases and J gave up 3 bases, with 11 bases separating them. This CDR3 spans 15 amino acids. The germline V gene has CDR1 KGHSH and CDR2 LQKENI. The CDR3 sequence: CASSPPGTGEETQYF. The CDR3 bases are TGTGCCAGCTCACCACCGGGAACAGGCGAAGAGACCCAGTACTTC. Based on the CDR3 plus reference TRBV18 and TRBJ2-5, the full variable domain is NAGVMQNPRHLVRRRGQEARLRCSPMKGHSHVYWYRQLPEEGLKFMVYLQKENIIDESGMPKERFSAEFPKEGPSILRIQQVVRGDSAAYFCASSPPGTGEETQYFGPGTRLLVL.